A single sample is the source of the 8 T cell receptor beta chains below, sequenced in a study of blood T cells in healthy people across ages. Through a sample-barcoded 5' primer and a J-beta primer mix, a second PCR was run for 7 to 11 cycles. TCRdb reprocessed the 5' RACE reads with MiXCR, giving one entry per CDR3 protein. This sample has approximately 490,000 distinct CDR3 sequences; about 24% occur once, and the top ten carry 8.7%. Another study also made use of these data, one on T cells of mothers and their children.

The sequenced material came from blood. Source of these receptors: a boy aged 10-17 years in good health.

V is TRBV9 and J is TRBJ2-5, with 14 positions matching TRBD2. The ends lost 3 bases at V and 2 bases at J; junction bases unmatched: 3. The length of the CDR3 is 16 residues. Germline CDR1 SGDLS, CDR2 YYNGEE. CDR3 amino acids: CASSEGTSGGQETQYF. CDR3 nucleotides: TGTGCCAGCAGCGAAGGGACTAGCGGGGGACAAGAGACCCAGTACTTC.

The rearrangement joins TRBV5-1 to TRBJ2-3, with no clear D. The CDR3 is made up of 15 amino acids. With 4 bases removed from V and 0 bases from J, the gap between germline ends came to 12 bases. CDR1 is SGHRS, CDR2 YFSETQ, per germline. Written as DNA, the CDR3 is TGCGCCAGCAGCGGAATCGGATTTAGCACAGATACGCAGTATTTT. It yields the protein CASSGIGFSTDTQYF.

The genes are TRBV4-3 and TRBJ1-4, with 10 bases that match TRBD1. Germline loops: CDR1 LGHNA, CDR2 YSLEER. Germline trimming cut 4 bases from V and 7 bases from J; bases unmatched to any gene: 9. This CDR3 is 16 amino acids long. CDR3 loop: CASSPGLGTGAEKLFF. The CDR3 DNA reads TGCGCCAGCAGCCCCGGATTGGGGACAGGGGCTGAAAAACTGTTTTTT.

V usage is TRBV5-6 and J usage is TRBJ2-2, with 8 bases aligning to TRBD1. Germline V CDR1 and CDR2: SGHDT, YYEEEE. The CDR3 contains 13 residues. V was pared by 9 bases and J by 7 bases, with 8 bases of the junction left unmatched. The CDR3 nucleotides are TGTGCCACTACCCCAGGGGGCATCGGGGAGCTGTTTTTT. It encodes CATTPGGIGELFF.

CDR3 coding DNA: TGTGCCAGCAGGGTCAGGCAACGGGAGCAGTACTTC. It yields the protein CASRVRQREQYF. The chain recombines TRBV28 with TRBJ2-7; no firm D call. CDR3 length equals 12 residues. With 6 bases removed from V and 7 bases from J, the gap between germline ends came to 13 bases. Per germline, CDR1 MDHEN and CDR2 SYDVKM.

The table lists this clonotype with a few counts. The CDR3 reads CSASRGGTQYF. CDR3 bases: TGCAGTGCAAGTAGGGGAGGTACGCAGTATTTT. The chain uses TRBV20-1 and TRBJ2-3, with D possibly being TRBD2 (6 bases). Trimming took off 6 bases at V and 8 bases at J, with 12 bases between the two ends. The CDR3 loop spans 11 amino acids. CDR1 and CDR2 from the germline V gene are DFQATT and SNEGSKA (reference sequence).

The CDR3 is CSASDRDHYGYTF. As DNA, the CDR3 is TGCAGTGCTTCGGACAGGGATCACTATGGCTACACCTTC. The rearrangement links TRBV20-1 to TRBJ1-2, with TRBD1 matching over 8 bases. Unmatched junction bases numbered 5, after V lost 5 bases and J lost 3 bases. Germline V gives CDR1 DFQATT, CDR2 SNEGSKA (reference sequence). CDR3 length: 13 amino acids.

This clonotype was detected only a few times. The genes are TRBV15 and TRBJ2-3; TRBD2 aligns across 12 bases. J was trimmed by 5 bases and V by 0 bases; bases with no gene match: 0. The CDR3 runs to 15 residues. CDR1 and CDR2 (germline): LNHNV, YYDKDF (reference sequence). The chain's CDR3 is CATSRELAGGDTQYF. In DNA form, the CDR3 reads TGTGCCACCAGCAGAGAACTAGCGGGAGGAGATACGCAGTATTTT. The complete variable domain, with remaining parts taken from reference TRBV15 and TRBJ2-3, reads DAMVIQNPRYQVTQFGKPVTLSCSQTLNHNVMYWYQQKSSQAPKLLFHYYDKDFNNEADTPDNFQSRRPNTSFCFLDIRSPGLGDTAMYLCATSRELAGGDTQYFGPGTRLTVL.